This record concerns one T cell receptor (beta chain) sequence. The entry originates in a study of cytomegalovirus exposure and HLA in healthy donors. Per the germline V gene, CDR1 is MNHNS and CDR2 is SASEGT. There are 14 residues in the CDR3. V was shortened by 7 bases and J by 3 bases, with 14 bases between the two germline ends. PCR employed 60 Vbeta and 13 Jbeta primers. The method was immunoSEQ multiplex PCR; TCRdb's version includes in-frame clones alone and lacks a portion of them. The table shows about 84,000 clones, with less than 80% occurring only once. This chain uses TRBV6-1 with TRBJ2-3; tentative D call: TRBD1 (7 bases). The sample taken for sequencing was PBMCs. The clonotype was recovered from a woman aged 40 to 55 in good health and CMV-seropositive. CDR3 DNA sequence: TGTGCCAGCACCCAGGGGGAGGAGACAGATACGCAGTATTTT. This codes for CASTQGEETDTQYF.